This T cell receptor (beta chain) was captured by sequencing in a study of cytomegalovirus exposure and HLA in healthy donors. A remark on this clone: The target antigen is unknown.

This CDR3 spans 14 amino acids. V lost 0 bases and J 8 bases, leaving 11 bases between the germline ends. Whole-study findings and limits: A later analysis reportedly found fewer N-insertions in an Asian-associated ancestry cluster than the approximately 730-donor mean.

The PCR had 60 Vbeta and 13 Jbeta primers. TCRdb keeps only in-frame clones here, not all; method: immunoSEQ multiplex PCR. The table has about 190,000 clones, 74% seen once; the top ten hold roughly 2.8%. Sequencing was done on a sample of PBMCs. The TCR originated in a woman in her thirties in good health and CMV-seropositive. The genes are TRBV23-1 and TRBJ2-4; tentative D call: TRBD2 (7 bases). TRBV23-1 is marked as an open reading frame, function uncertain. The CDR3 region is CASSQSGRGDIQYF. The CDR3 DNA reads TGCGCCAGCAGTCAATCGGGGAGGGGGGACATTCAGTACTTC.